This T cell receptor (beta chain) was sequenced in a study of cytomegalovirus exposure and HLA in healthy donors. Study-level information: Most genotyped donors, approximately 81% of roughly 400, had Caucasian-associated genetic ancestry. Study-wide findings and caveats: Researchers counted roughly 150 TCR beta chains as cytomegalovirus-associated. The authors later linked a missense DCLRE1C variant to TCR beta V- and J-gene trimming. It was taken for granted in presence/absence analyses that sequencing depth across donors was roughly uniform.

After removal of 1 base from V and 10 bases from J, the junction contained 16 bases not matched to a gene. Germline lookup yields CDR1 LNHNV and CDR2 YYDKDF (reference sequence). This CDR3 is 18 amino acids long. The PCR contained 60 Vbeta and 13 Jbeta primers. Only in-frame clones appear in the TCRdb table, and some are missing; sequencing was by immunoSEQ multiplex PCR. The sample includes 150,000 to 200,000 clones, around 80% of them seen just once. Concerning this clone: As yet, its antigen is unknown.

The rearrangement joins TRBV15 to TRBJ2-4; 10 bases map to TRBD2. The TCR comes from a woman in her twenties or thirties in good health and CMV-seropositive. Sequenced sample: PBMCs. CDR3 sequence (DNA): TGTGCCACCAGCAGAGTCGGGAGCGGGAGGGCCGGGGAGAGGATTCAGTACTTC. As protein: CATSRVGSGRAGERIQYF.